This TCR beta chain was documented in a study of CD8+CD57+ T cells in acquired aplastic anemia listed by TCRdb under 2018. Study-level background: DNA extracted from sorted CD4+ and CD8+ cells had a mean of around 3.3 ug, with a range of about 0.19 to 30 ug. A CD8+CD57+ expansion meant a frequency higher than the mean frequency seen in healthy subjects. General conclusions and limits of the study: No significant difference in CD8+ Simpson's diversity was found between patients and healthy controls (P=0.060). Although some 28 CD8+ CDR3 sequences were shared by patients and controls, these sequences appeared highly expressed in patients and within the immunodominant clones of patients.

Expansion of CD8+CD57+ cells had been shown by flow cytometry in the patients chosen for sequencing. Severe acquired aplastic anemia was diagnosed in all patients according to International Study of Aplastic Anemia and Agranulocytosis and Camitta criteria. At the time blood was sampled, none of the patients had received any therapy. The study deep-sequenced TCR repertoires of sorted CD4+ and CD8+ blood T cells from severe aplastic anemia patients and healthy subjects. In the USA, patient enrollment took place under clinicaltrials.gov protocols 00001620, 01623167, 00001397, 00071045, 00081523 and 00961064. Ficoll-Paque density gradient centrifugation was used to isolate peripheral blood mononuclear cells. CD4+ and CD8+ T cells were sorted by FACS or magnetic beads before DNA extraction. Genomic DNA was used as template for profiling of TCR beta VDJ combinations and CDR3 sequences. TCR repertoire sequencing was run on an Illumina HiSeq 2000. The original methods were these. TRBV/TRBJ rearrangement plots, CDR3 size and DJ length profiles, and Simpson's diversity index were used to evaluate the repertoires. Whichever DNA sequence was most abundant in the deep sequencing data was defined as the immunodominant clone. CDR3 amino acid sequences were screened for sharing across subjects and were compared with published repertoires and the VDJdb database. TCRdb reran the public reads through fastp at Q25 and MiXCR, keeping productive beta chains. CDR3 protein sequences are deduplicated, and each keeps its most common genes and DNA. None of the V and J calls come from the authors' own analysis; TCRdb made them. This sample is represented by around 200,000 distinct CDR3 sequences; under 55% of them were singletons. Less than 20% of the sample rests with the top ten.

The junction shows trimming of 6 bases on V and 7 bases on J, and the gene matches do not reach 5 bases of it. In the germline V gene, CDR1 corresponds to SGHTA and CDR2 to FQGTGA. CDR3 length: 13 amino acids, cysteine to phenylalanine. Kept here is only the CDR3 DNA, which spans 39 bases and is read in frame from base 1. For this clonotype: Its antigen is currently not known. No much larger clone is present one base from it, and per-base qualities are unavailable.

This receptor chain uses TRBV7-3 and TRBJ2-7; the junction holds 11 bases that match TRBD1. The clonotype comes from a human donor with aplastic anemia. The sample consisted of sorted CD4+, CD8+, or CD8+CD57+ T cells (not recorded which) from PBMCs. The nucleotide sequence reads TGTGCCAGCAGTGGACAGGGGGCTTTAGAGCAGTACTTC. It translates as CASSGQGALEQYF.